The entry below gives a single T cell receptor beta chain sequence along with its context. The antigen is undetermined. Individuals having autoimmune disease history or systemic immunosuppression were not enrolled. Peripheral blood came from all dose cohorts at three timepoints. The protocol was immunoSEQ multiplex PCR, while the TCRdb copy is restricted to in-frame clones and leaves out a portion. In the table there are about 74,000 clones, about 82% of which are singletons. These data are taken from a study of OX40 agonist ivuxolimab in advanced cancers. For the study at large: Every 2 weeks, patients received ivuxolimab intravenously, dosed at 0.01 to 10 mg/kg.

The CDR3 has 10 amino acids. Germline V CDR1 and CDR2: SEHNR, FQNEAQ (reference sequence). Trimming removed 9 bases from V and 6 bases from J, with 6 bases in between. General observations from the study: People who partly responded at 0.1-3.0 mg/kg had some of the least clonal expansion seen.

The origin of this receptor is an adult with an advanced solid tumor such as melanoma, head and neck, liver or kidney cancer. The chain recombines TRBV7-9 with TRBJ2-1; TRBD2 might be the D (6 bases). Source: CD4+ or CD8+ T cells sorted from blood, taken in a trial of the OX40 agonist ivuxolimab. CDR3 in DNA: TGTGCCAGTAGCGGCAATGAGCAGTTCTTC. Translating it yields CASSGNEQFF.